This TCR beta chain appears in the sequencing data of a study of cytomegalovirus exposure and HLA in healthy donors. V was pared by 6 bases and J by 4 bases, with 5 bases of the junction left unmatched. From germline, CDR1 is MNHNS and CDR2 SASEGT. The CDR3 is 14 residues long. With respect to this clone: Its specificity is unknown.

Assay used: immunoSEQ multiplex PCR; TCRdb lists only in-frame clones, some missing. Seen here are some 140,000 clones, roughly nine tenths observed once, and the top ten hold about 2.7%. The study, taken as a whole, reports: Researchers counted about 150 TCR beta chains as cytomegalovirus-associated. Three CMV-associated chains proved CMV antigen-specific in vitro.

The clonotype originates from a man aged 18 to 29 in good health and CMV-seronegative. This sequence joins TRBV6-1 and TRBJ2-3, with 9 bases fitting TRBD1. Material: PBMCs. The CDR3 nucleotides are TGTGCCAGCAGGGAACAGGGGGCTGCAGATACGCAGTATTTT. Translating gives CASREQGAADTQYF.